This T cell receptor (beta chain) came from a study of HIV-infected patients and healthy controls. The repertoire came from unfractionated whole blood and reflected all unsorted peripheral T cells. cDNA was made from approximately 0.55 ug RNA using alpha and beta constant primers. Each of the alpha and beta chains got its own library through chain-specific third strand synthesis with indices. TCRdb called the 5' RACE reads again in MiXCR, with one record for every CDR3 protein. Seen here are roughly 18,000 distinct CDR3 sequences, 9.5% to 13% observed once, and the top ten hold 2.5% to 4%. By share of the sample, this clonotype is medium-sized. Trimming cost V 8 bases and J 0 bases, with 14 bases left between them. Germline loops: CDR1 MDHEN, CDR2 SYDVKM. This CDR3 region has 15 residues.

The source is an adult in good health. Material for sequencing was blood. The chain recombines TRBV28 with TRBJ2-1; no clear D. CDR3 in DNA: TGTGCCAGCGGTCGACCACGGAGCTCCTACAATGAGCAGTTCTTC. This sequence encodes CASGRPRSSYNEQFF.